These 5 T cell receptor beta chains were all obtained from the same sample, sequenced in a study of T cell responses to AZD1222 COVID-19 vaccine (dated by TCRdb to the early 2020s). The receptor library was made with the immunoSEQ multiplex PCR assay. TCRdb's version of the immuneACCESS table is confined to in-frame rearrangements and falls short of the full clone set. An unresolved V gene accounts for under half of the shortfall where checked; the remainder is of unknown origin. For this sample the table gives some 120,000 clones, of which just over 85% were detected only once. Clones ranked in the top ten supply under 9.5% of the sample. The time point label, read with the paper, signifies: baseline before first vaccination. The source was peripheral blood, collected on day 0 of AZD1222 vaccination. The source is an adult in good health.

The chain recombines TRBV7-9 with TRBJ2-4; D is possibly TRBD2 (6 bases). V lost 2 bases and J lost 2, with 10 bases in between. The CDR3 runs 15 residues. CDR1 and CDR2 (germline): SEHNR, FQNEAQ (reference sequence). Written as DNA, the CDR3 is TGTGCCAGCAGCTTAAAGGAGGGTACCAAAAACATTCAGTACTTC. Protein product: CASSLKEGTKNIQYF.

V is TRBV7-9 and J is TRBJ1-2; D possibly corresponds to TRBD1 (5 bases). Trimming removed 5 bases from V and 4 bases from J, with 11 bases in between. Germline V gene sequence: CDR1 SEHNR, CDR2 FQNEAQ (reference sequence). The CDR3 length is 13 residues. The CDR3 spells CASSRQLFYGYTF. The CDR3 region has the DNA TGTGCCAGCAGCCGACAGTTGTTCTATGGCTACACCTTC.

DNA of the CDR3: TGTGCCTGGAATGGCGGAAGCAGGGAGACTGAAGCTTTCTTT. Its protein is CAWNGGSRETEAFF. V is TRBV30 and J is TRBJ1-1; possible D gene TRBD1, 5 bases. Germline CDR1 is GTSNPN and CDR2 is SVGIG (reference sequence). The CDR3 is made up of 14 amino acids. V lost 4 bases and J lost 5, with 17 bases in between. Using reference TRBV30 and TRBJ1-1 for the parts outside the CDR3, the full variable domain is SQTIHQWPATLVQPVGSPLSLECTVEGTSNPNLYWYRQAAGRGLQLLFYSVGIGQISSEVPQNLSASRPQDRQFILSSKKLLLSDSGFYLCAWNGGSRETEAFFGQGTRLTVV.

This chain joins TRBV5-4 and TRBJ2-7; TRBD2 matches 11 bases. V was clipped by 0 bases and J by 3 bases; unmatched bases: 2. Germline V CDR1 and CDR2: SGHNT, YYREEE (reference sequence). The CDR3 runs to 15 residues. CDR3 bases: TGTGCCAGCAGCTTGGTTGGACTAGCGGGCTACGAGCAGTACTTC. It specifies CASSLVGLAGYEQYF. Based on the CDR3 plus reference TRBV5-4 and TRBJ2-7, the full variable domain is ETGVTQSPTHLIKTRGQQVTLRCSSQSGHNTVSWYQQALGQGPQFIFQYYREEENGRGNFPPRFSGLQFPNYSSELNVNALELDDSALYLCASSLVGLAGYEQYFGPGTRLTVT.

The V gene is TRBV27, the J gene TRBJ2-7, with 12 positions matching TRBD2. Germline V gene sequence: CDR1 MNHEY, CDR2 SMNVEV (reference sequence). The trim removed 7 bases at V and 3 bases at J, leaving 7 bases unmatched. The CDR3 consists of 15 residues. CDR3 sequence (DNA): TGTGCCAGCAAACTACGACTAGCGGGAGACTACGAGCAGTACTTC. Amino acids: CASKLRLAGDYEQYF.